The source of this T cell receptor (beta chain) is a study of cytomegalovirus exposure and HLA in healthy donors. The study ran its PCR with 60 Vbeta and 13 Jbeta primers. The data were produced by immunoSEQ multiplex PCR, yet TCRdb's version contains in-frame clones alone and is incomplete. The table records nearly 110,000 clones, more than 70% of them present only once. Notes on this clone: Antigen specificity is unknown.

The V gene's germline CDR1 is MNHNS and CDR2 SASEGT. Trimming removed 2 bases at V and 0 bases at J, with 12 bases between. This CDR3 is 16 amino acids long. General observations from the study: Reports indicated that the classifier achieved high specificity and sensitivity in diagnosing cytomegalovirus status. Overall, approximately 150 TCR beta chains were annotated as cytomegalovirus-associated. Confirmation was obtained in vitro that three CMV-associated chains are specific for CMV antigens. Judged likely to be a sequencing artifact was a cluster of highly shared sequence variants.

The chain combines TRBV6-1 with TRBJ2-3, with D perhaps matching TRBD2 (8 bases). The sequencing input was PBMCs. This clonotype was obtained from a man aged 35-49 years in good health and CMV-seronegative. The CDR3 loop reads CASSERGGQSTDTQYF. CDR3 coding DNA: TGTGCCAGCAGTGAACGGGGGGGACAGAGCACAGATACGCAGTATTTT.